This T cell receptor (beta chain) was sequenced for a study of blood T cells in healthy people across ages. Whole-study findings and limits: Considered underestimates were the diversity estimates obtained from one million T cells. In these data, TCR beta diversity tracked strongly with naive T cell percentage.

This clonotype was picked up a small number of times. The target antigen is unknown. Using a J-beta primer mix together with a sample-barcoded 5' primer, a second PCR was run for roughly 7 to 11 cycles. TCRdb analysed the 5' RACE reads with MiXCR anew, one entry per CDR3 protein. The sample contains over a million distinct CDR3 sequences, around 45% of which appear only once. This CDR3 is 16 amino acids long. Per the germline V gene, CDR1 is LNHNV and CDR2 is YYDKDF (reference sequence). V shed 0 bases and J 8 bases; nucleotides not matched to a gene: 12. The donors, healthy Caucasians from Russia, were aged 6 to 90. Samples had at least 6.5 million PBMCs isolated from them.

The J gene is TRBJ1-2, the V gene TRBV15; 7 bases map to TRBD1. This receptor was taken from a woman aged 55-69 years in good health. Sequenced material: blood. Written as DNA, the CDR3 is TGTGCCACCAGCAGAGAAGATACAGGGGCGATGGAAGGCTACACCTTC. Translation gives CATSREDTGAMEGYTF.